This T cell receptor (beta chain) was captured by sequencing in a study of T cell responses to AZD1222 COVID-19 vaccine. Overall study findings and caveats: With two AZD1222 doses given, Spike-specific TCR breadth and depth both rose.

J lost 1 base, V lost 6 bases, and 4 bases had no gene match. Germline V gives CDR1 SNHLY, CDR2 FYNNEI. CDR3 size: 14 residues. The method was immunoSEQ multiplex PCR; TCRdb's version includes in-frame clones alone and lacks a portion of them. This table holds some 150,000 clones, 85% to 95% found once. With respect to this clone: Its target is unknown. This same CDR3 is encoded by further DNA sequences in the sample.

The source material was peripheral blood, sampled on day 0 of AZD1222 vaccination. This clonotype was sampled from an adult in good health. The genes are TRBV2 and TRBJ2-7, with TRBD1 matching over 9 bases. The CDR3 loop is CASRGGTGSYEQYF. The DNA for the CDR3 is TGTGCCAGCAGGGGAGGGACAGGGTCCTACGAGCAGTACTTC.